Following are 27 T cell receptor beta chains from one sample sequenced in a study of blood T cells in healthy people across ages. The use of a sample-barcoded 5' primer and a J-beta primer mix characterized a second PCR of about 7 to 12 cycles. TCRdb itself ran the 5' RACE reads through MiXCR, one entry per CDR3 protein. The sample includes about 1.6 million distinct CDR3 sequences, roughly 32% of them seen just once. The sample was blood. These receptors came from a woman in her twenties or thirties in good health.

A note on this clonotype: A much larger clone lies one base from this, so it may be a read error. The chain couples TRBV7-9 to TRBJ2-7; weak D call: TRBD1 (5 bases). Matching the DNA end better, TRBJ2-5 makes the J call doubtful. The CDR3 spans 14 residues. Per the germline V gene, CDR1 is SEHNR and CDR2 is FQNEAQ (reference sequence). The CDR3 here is CASSPRPPGETQYF. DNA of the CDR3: TGTGCCAGCAGCCCCCGGCCCCCAGGGGAGACCCAGTACTTC.

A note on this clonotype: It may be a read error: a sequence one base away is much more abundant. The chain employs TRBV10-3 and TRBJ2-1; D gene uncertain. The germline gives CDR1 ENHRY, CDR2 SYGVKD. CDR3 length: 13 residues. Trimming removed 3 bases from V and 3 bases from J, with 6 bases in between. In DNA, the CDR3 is TGTGCCATCAGTGAACCGGACTACAATGAGCAGTTCTTC. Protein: CAISEPDYNEQFF.

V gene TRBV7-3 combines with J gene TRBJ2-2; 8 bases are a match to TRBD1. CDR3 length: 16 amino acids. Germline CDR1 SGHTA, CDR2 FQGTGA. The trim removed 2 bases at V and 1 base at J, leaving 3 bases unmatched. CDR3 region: CASSLAGTGNTGELFF. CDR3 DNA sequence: TGTGCCAGCAGCTTAGCCGGGACAGGGAACACCGGGGAGCTGTTTTTT.

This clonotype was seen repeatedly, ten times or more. CDR3 sequence: CSARQGATPYEQYF. In DNA form, the CDR3 reads TGCAGTGCTAGACAGGGGGCTACCCCTTACGAGCAGTACTTC. The chain combines TRBV20-1 with TRBJ2-7; TRBD1 matches at 8 bases. This CDR3 spans 14 amino acids. Germline V lookup: CDR1 DFQATT, CDR2 SNEGSKA (reference sequence). The ends lost 2 bases at V and 4 bases at J; junction bases unmatched: 7.

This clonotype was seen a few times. The CDR3 here is CAISDKLAGGPNTDTQYF. CDR3 DNA sequence: TGTGCCATCAGTGATAAACTAGCGGGAGGCCCCAACACAGATACGCAGTATTTT. The chain has TRBV10-3 and TRBJ2-3, with 12 bases aligning to TRBD2. With 3 bases clipped from V and 2 bases from J, the junction kept 9 bases outside the gene matches. The CDR3 has 18 residues. CDR1 is ENHRY, CDR2 SYGVKD, per germline.

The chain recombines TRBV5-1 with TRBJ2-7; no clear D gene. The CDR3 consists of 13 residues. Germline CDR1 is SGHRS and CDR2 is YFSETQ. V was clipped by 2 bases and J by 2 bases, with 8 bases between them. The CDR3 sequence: CASSFNGAYEQYF. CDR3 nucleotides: TGCGCCAGCAGCTTCAATGGGGCCTACGAGCAGTACTTC.

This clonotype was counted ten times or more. In nucleotides, the CDR3 is TGTGCCACGACCGCAGGTGGATACGAGCAGTACTTC. It encodes CATTAGGYEQYF. The J gene is TRBJ2-7, the V gene TRBV10-3, with D uncertain. Germline V gene data show CDR1 as ENHRY and CDR2 as SYGVKD. The CDR3 is 12 amino acids. V was pared by 10 bases and J by 4 bases, with 14 bases between.

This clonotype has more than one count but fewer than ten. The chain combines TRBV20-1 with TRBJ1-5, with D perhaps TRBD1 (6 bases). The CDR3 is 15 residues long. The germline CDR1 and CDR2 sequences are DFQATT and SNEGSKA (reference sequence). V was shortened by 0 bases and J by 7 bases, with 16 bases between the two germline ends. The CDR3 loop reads CSAREGGASWQPQHF. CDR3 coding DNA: TGCAGTGCTAGAGAGGGGGGGGCCTCATGGCAGCCCCAGCATTTT.

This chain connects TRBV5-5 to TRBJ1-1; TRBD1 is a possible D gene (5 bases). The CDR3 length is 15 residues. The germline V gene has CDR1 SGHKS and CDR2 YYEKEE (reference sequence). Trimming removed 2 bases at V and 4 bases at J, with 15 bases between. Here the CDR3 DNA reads TGTGCCAGCAGCTTTGAGGCAGGGAGATTCACTGAAGCTTTCTTT. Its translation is CASSFEAGRFTEAFF.

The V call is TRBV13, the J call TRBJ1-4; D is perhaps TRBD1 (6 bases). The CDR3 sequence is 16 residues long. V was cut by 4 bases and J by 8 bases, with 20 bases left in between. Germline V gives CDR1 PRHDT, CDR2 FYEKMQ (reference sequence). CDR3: CASSSTGGRSQEKLFF. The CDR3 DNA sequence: TGTGCCAGCAGCTCCACCGGGGGCCGGAGTCAGGAAAAACTGTTTTTT.

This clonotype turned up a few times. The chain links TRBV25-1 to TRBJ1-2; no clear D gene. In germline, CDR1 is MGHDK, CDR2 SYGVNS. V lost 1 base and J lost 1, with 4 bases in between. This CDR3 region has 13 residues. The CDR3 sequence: CASSEWGNYGYTF. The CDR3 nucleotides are TGTGCCAGCAGTGAATGGGGTAACTATGGCTACACCTTC.

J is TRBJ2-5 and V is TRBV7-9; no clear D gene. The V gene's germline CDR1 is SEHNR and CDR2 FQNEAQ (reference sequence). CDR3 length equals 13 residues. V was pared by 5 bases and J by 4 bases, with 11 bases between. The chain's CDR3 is CASSTQAGETQYF. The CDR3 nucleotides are TGTGCCAGCAGCACCCAAGCTGGAGAGACCCAGTACTTC.

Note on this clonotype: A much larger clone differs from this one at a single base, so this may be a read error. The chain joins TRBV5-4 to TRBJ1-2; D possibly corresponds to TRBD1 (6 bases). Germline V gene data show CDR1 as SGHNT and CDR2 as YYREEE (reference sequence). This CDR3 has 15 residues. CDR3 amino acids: CASSAKSTGTYGCTF. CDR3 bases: TGTGCCAGCAGCGCGAAATCGACAGGAACCTATGGCTGCACCTTC.

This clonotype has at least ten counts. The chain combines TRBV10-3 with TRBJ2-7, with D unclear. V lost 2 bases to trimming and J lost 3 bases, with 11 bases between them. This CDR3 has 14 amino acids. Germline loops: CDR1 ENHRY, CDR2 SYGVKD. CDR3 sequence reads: CAISENQQSYEQYF. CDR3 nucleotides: TGTGCCATCAGTGAGAACCAGCAGAGCTACGAGCAGTACTTC.

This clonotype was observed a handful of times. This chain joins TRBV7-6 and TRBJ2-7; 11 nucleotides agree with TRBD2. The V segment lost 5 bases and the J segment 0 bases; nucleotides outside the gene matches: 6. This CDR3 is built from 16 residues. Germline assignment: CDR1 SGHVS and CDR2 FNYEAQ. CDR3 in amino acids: CASSLLAGGTSYEQYF. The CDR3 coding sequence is TGTGCCAGCAGCCTATTAGCGGGGGGGACCTCCTACGAGCAGTACTTC.

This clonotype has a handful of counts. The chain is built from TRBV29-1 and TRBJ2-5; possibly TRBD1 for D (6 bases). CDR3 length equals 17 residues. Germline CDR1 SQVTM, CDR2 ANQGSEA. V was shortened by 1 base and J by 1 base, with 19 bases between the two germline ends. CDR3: CSVEGVVGHGAQETQYF. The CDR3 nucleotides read TGCAGCGTTGAAGGGGTGGTGGGACACGGAGCCCAAGAGACCCAGTACTTC.

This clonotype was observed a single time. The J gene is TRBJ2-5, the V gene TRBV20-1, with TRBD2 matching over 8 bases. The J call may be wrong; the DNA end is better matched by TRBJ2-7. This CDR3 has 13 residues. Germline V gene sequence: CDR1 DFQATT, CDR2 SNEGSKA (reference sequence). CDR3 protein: CSASPAGASEQYF. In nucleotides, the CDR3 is TGCAGTGCTAGTCCAGCGGGAGCAAGCGAGCAGTACTTC.

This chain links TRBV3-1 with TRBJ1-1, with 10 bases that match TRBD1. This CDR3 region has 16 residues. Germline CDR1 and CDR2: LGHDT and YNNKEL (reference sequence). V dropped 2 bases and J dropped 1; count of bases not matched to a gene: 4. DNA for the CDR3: TGTGCCAGCAGCCAATGGGACAGGGGCCGGAACACTGAAGCTTTCTTT. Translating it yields CASSQWDRGRNTEAFF. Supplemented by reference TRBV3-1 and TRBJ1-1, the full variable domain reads DTAVSQTPKYLVTQMGNDKSIKCEQNLGHDTMYWYKQDSKKFLKIMFSYNNKELIINETVPNRFSPKSPDKAHLNLHINSLELGDSAVYFCASSQWDRGRNTEAFFGQGTRLTVV.

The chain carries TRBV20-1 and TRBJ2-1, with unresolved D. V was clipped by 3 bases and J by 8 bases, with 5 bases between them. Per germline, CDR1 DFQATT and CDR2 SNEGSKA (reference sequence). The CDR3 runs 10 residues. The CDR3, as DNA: TGCAGTGCTAGTGACTATGAGCAGTTCTTC. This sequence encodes CSASDYEQFF.

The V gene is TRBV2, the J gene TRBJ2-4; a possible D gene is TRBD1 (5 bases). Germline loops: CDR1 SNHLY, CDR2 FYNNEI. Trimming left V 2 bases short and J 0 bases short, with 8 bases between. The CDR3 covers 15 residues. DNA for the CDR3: TGTGCCAGCAGTGAACTGGACAAAGCCAAAAACATTCAGTACTTC. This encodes CASSELDKAKNIQYF. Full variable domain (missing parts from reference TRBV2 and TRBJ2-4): EPEVTQTPSHQVTQMGQEVILRCVPISNHLYFYWYRQILGQKVEFLVSFYNNEISEKSEIFDDQFSVERPDGSNFTLKIRSTKLEDSAMYFCASSELDKAKNIQYFGAGTRLSVL.

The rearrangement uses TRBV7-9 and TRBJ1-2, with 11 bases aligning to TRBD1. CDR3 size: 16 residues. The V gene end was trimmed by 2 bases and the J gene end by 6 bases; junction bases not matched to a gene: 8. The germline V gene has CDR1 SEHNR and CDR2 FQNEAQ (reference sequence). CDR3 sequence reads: CASSLKRTGGSDGYTF. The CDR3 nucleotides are TGTGCCAGCAGCTTAAAACGGACAGGGGGCTCTGATGGCTACACCTTC.

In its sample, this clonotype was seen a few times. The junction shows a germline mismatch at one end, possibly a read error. The CDR3 DNA reads TGTACCAGCAGCCGGACTAGCGGAACCGCCCAGTACTTC. Amino acid sequence: CTSSRTSGTAQYF. The chain carries TRBV27 and TRBJ2-5; 10 bases line up with TRBD2. Germline-derived CDR1 and CDR2 are MNHEY and SMNVEV (reference sequence). CDR3 length: 13 amino acids.

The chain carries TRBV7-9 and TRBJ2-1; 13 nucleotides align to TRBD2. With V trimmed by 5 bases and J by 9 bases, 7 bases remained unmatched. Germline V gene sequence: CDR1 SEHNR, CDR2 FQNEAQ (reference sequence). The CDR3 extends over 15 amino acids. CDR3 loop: CASSQLAGGLTEQFF. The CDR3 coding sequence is TGTGCCAGCAGCCAACTAGCGGGAGGGCTTACTGAGCAGTTCTTC. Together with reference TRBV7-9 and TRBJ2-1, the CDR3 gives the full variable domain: DTGVSQNPRHKITKRGQNVTFRCDPISEHNRLYWYRQTLGQGPEFLTYFQNEAQLEKSRLLSDRFSAERPKGSFSTLEIQRTEQGDSAMYLCASSQLAGGLTEQFFGPGTRLTVL.

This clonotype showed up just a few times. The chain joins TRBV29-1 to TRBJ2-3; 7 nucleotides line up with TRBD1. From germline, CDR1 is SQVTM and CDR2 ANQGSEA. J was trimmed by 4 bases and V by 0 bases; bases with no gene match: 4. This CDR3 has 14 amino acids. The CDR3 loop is CSVEEGGRSDTQYF. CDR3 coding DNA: TGCAGCGTTGAAGAAGGGGGCAGGTCAGATACGCAGTATTTT.

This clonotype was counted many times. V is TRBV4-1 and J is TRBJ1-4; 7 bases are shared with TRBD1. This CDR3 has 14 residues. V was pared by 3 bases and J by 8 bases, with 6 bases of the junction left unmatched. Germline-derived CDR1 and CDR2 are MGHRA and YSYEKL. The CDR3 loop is CASSHRDSWEKLFF. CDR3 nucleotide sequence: TGCGCCAGCAGCCACCGGGACAGCTGGGAAAAACTGTTTTTT.

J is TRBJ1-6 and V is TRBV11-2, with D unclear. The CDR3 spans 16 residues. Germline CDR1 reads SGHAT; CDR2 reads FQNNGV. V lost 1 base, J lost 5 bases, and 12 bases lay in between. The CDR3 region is CASSLGTSLDNSPLHF. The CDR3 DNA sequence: TGTGCCAGCAGCTTAGGCACTTCGCTGGATAATTCACCCCTCCACTTT.

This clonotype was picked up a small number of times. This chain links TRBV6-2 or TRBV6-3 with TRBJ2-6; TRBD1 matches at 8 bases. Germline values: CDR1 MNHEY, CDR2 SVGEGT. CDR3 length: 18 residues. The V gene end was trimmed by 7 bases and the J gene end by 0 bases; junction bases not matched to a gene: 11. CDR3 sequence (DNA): TGTGCCAGCATTCGGACAGGGTACCCCTCCTCTGGGGCCAACGTCCTGACTTTC. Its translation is CASIRTGYPSSGANVLTF.